The 24 T cell receptor beta chains listed next were all sequenced from one sample in a study of T cells in Graves' hyperthyroidism and ophthalmopathy. TCR beta CDR3 region amplification was performed from RNA transcripts. A set of HTBI primers served as the primers for a first-round RT-PCR of the TCR CDR3. TCRdb fed the multiplex PCR reads into MiXCR, producing one record per CDR3 protein. The sample shows hundreds of thousands of distinct CDR3 sequences, about a sixth of them seen only once. The sequenced sample was blood. These TCRs come from a woman aged 40 to 49 with Graves' ophthalmopathy.

This clonotype turned up a few times. The V call is TRBV6-5, the J call TRBJ1-1, with D perhaps matching TRBD1 (5 bases). The CDR3 has 13 amino acids. V lost 2 bases and J 4 bases, leaving 8 bases between the germline ends. Germline V CDR1 and CDR2: MNHEY, SVGAGI. The CDR3 nucleotides read TGTGCCAGCAGTTACGAGGGACTCACTGAAGCTTTCTTT. Its protein is CASSYEGLTEAFF.

The chain has TRBV7-8 and TRBJ2-5; 8 bases map to TRBD2. Germline CDR1 reads SGHVS; CDR2 reads FQNEAQ. Germline trimming cut 11 bases from V and 4 bases from J; bases unmatched to any gene: 12. This CDR3 has 14 amino acids. CDR3 coding DNA: TGTGCCTCCCGAGCGGGAGAGGGGGGAGAGACCCAGTACTTC. This codes for CASRAGEGGETQYF.

The J gene is TRBJ2-3, the V gene TRBV5-1, with D uncertain. Germline V gene data show CDR1 as SGHRS and CDR2 as YFSETQ. The germline V and J ends were trimmed by 2 bases and 1 base, with 8 bases remaining between them. The CDR3 runs 14 residues. The chain's CDR3 is CASSFRLGTDTQYF. Here the CDR3 DNA reads TGCGCCAGCAGCTTTAGATTGGGCACAGATACGCAGTATTTT.

The chain combines TRBV9 with TRBJ2-3; TRBD1 agrees at 10 bases. Germline CDR1 is SGDLS and CDR2 is YYNGEE. This CDR3 contains 16 residues. The ends lost 4 bases at V and 1 base at J; junction bases unmatched: 6. The CDR3 coding sequence is TGTGCCAGCAGCACTCGGACAGGGGGAGGCACAGATACGCAGTATTTT. Protein sequence: CASSTRTGGGTDTQYF.

This clonotype occurred a few times. The rearrangement uses TRBV10-2 and TRBJ2-5; 12 bases map to TRBD2. The CDR3 length is 16 residues. With V trimmed by 0 bases and J by 2 bases, 1 base remained unmatched. Germline CDR1 and CDR2: WSHSY and SAAADI. CDR3 region: CASSESLAGGQETQYF. CDR3 sequence (DNA): TGCGCCAGCAGTGAGTCCCTAGCGGGGGGGCAAGAGACCCAGTACTTC.

Turning to this clonotype: The junction does not match germline at one end; this may be a read error. The chain carries TRBV5-1 and TRBJ2-5; D is possibly TRBD2 (6 bases). Germline CDR1 and CDR2: SGHRS and YFSETQ. This CDR3 comprises 14 residues. The CDR3 DNA reads as TGTGCCAGCAGCCAAGATTTGGGGGGAGAGACCCAGTACTTC. Protein product: CASSQDLGGETQYF.

V gene TRBV28 combines with J gene TRBJ2-1, with a tentative D call TRBD2 (6 bases). V was cut by 6 bases and J by 0 bases, with 12 bases left in between. CDR1 is MDHEN and CDR2 is SYDVKM in the germline V gene. CDR3 length: 15 residues. DNA of the CDR3: TGTGCCAGCAGCCTGCTGGGGGGCTCCTACAATGAGCAGTTCTTC. It encodes CASSLLGGSYNEQFF.

At least ten counts were recorded for this clonotype. The genes are TRBV2 and TRBJ2-1; D is perhaps TRBD2 (5 bases). The CDR3 is 13 residues long. Germline CDR1 and CDR2: SNHLY and FYNNEI. V was clipped by 6 bases and J by 10 bases, with 16 bases between them. For the CDR3, the DNA is TGTGCCAGCAGAAACCGACTATCTCGGGAGCAGTTCTTC. This gives the protein CASRNRLSREQFF.

This clonotype occurred many times. The rearrangement uses TRBV11-2 and TRBJ1-1; 7 bases match TRBD1. The length of the CDR3 is 15 residues. V shed 5 bases and J 5 bases; nucleotides not matched to a gene: 11. Per germline, CDR1 SGHAT and CDR2 FQNNGV. Written as DNA, the CDR3 is TGTGCCAGCAGCGCCCAACAGGGGAGGTGGACTGAAGCTTTCTTT. Amino acid sequence: CASSAQQGRWTEAFF.

In its sample, this clonotype was seen many times. The chain recombines TRBV7-2 with TRBJ2-3, with TRBD2 matching 7 bases. V shed 5 bases, J shed 2 bases, and the junction held 4 bases outside the gene matches. The CDR3 contains 14 residues. In germline, CDR1 is SGHTA, CDR2 FQGNSA. In DNA form, the CDR3 reads TGTGCCAGCAGCAGAGCGGGGCTCACAGATACGCAGTATTTT. This codes for CASSRAGLTDTQYF.

This clonotype was counted ten times or more. V usage is TRBV2 and J usage is TRBJ1-5; the D is unclear. The V and J ends lost 5 bases and 0 bases respectively, with 8 bases between them. The V gene's germline CDR1 is SNHLY and CDR2 FYNNEI. This CDR3 is built from 14 residues. The CDR3 reads CASSRQYSNQPQHF. The CDR3 DNA is TGTGCCAGCAGTAGGCAGTATAGCAATCAGCCCCAGCATTTT.

This clonotype was counted between two and nine times. V gene TRBV6-1 combines with J gene TRBJ1-5; TRBD1 matches at 8 bases. The length of the CDR3 is 13 residues. J was trimmed by 7 bases and V by 6 bases; bases with no gene match: 5. From germline, CDR1 is MNHNS and CDR2 SASEGT. CDR3: CASSTGGEQPQHF. As DNA, the CDR3 is TGTGCCAGCAGCACAGGGGGAGAGCAGCCCCAGCATTTT.

Regarding this clonotype: A junction boundary mismatches the germline segment, possibly from a read error. This chain joins TRBV7-9 and TRBJ2-3; 11 nucleotides align to TRBD2. Germline V gives CDR1 SEHNR, CDR2 FQNEAQ (reference sequence). This CDR3 is 15 amino acids long. The CDR3 loop is CANSLAGGRADTQYF. The CDR3 nucleotides are TGTGCCAACAGCTTAGCGGGAGGGCGGGCAGATACGCAGTATTTT.

The CDR3, as DNA: TGTGCCACCAGCAGAGGAGGGGCAGCAACTAATGAAAAACTGTTTTTT. It codes for CATSRGGAATNEKLFF. The V gene is TRBV15, the J gene TRBJ1-4; maybe TRBD1 (5 bases). V was shortened by 1 base and J by 0 bases, with 9 bases between the two germline ends. The CDR3 runs to 16 residues. Per germline, CDR1 LNHNV and CDR2 YYDKDF (reference sequence).

This clonotype was counted ten times or more. The rearrangement links TRBV30 to TRBJ1-5; D is ambiguous. V gave up 2 bases and J gave up 3 bases, with 11 bases separating them. Germline V gene data show CDR1 as GTSNPN and CDR2 as SVGIG (reference sequence). The CDR3 is 14 residues long. DNA for the CDR3: TGTGCCTGGAGTCTCCGGGCCACCAATCAGCCCCAGCATTTT. Its protein is CAWSLRATNQPQHF.

This clonotype was picked up a small number of times. This chain connects TRBV6-1 to TRBJ1-1, with 11 bases matching TRBD1. The CDR3 spans 13 residues. J was trimmed by 10 bases and V by 5 bases; bases with no gene match: 6. Germline CDR1 MNHNS, CDR2 SASEGT. CDR3 DNA sequence: TGTGCCAGCAGTTTAGGACAGGGGGCTGGAGCTTTCTTT. As protein: CASSLGQGAGAFF.

This clonotype came up many times. V usage is TRBV3-1 and J usage is TRBJ2-1; D remains ambiguous. V dropped 4 bases and J dropped 7 bases, with 8 bases sitting between them. This CDR3 contains 12 residues. Germline values: CDR1 LGHDT, CDR2 YNNKEL (reference sequence). CDR3 in amino acids: CASSLVPNEQFF. The CDR3 region has the DNA TGTGCCAGCAGCCTCGTCCCAAATGAGCAGTTCTTC.

This clonotype occurred a few times. Written as DNA, the CDR3 is TGCAGTGCTAGTGCCGGGACACTCCAAGAGACCCAGTACTTC. It codes for CSASAGTLQETQYF. The genes are TRBV20-1 and TRBJ2-5; possibly TRBD1 for D (6 bases). This CDR3 region has 14 residues. Germline V gene lookup returns CDR1 DFQATT and CDR2 SNEGSKA (reference sequence). Trimming removed 3 bases at V and 1 base at J, with 12 bases between.

This clonotype was observed a handful of times. This chain joins TRBV20-1 and TRBJ2-3; the D gene is possibly TRBD2 (5 bases). The CDR3 runs to 14 residues. V dropped 5 bases and J dropped 5 bases, with 17 bases sitting between them. The V gene's germline CDR1 is DFQATT and CDR2 SNEGSKA (reference sequence). In DNA, the CDR3 is TGCAGTGCTGACTTAGCACAACGGGGAGATACGCAGTATTTT. This gives the protein CSADLAQRGDTQYF.

This rearrangement joins TRBV7-3 to TRBJ2-1; D tentatively fits TRBD1 or TRBD2 (5 bases each). CDR1 is SGHTA, CDR2 FQGTGA, per germline. The V and J ends lost 5 bases and 4 bases respectively, with 18 bases between them. The CDR3 has 16 residues. The CDR3 region has the DNA TGTGCCAGCAGCCGCAGCCCATCCGGGACGTACAATGAGCAGTTCTTC. This translates into CASSRSPSGTYNEQFF.

This clonotype has more than one count but fewer than ten. The genes are TRBV6-2 or TRBV6-3 and TRBJ2-1; 8 nucleotides line up with TRBD2. J was trimmed by 1 base and V by 4 bases; bases with no gene match: 18. CDR3 length: 20 residues. CDR1 is MNHEY and CDR2 is SVGEGT in the germline V gene. In nucleotides, the CDR3 is TGTGCCAGCAGTTGGGGTAGCGGGGTTTCCCCGGGCCGGTCCTACAATGAGCAGTTCTTC. As protein: CASSWGSGVSPGRSYNEQFF.

This clonotype was counted a few times. The chain combines TRBV7-9 with TRBJ1-4; TRBD1 might be the D (5 bases). Germline V CDR1 and CDR2: SEHNR, FQNEAQ (reference sequence). The CDR3 is 16 residues long. Trimming removed 5 bases from V and 1 base from J, with 14 bases in between. The chain's CDR3 is CASSPVTGETNEKLFF. The CDR3, as DNA: TGTGCCAGCAGCCCAGTGACGGGGGAAACTAATGAAAAACTGTTTTTT.

Points on this clonotype: This may be a read error: a much more frequent sequence differs by one nucleotide. The rearrangement links TRBV30 to TRBJ1-4; D remains unclear. The germline V gene encodes CDR1 GTSNPN and CDR2 SVGIG (reference sequence). This CDR3 region has 14 residues. The DNA for the CDR3 is TGTGCCTGGACCCTTGGGAGGTCGAATGAAATACTGTTTTTT. Translated: CAWTLGRSNEILFF.

This clonotype appeared many times. The chain joins TRBV12-3 or TRBV12-4 to TRBJ2-1, with 8 bases matching TRBD2. J lost 3 bases, V lost 5 bases, and 18 bases had no gene match. CDR3 size: 19 residues. The CDR3 loop reads CASSRPGGRTTLNYNEQFF. As DNA, the CDR3 is TGTGCCAGCAGTCGCCCGGGGGGGAGAACGACCCTGAACTACAATGAGCAGTTCTTC.